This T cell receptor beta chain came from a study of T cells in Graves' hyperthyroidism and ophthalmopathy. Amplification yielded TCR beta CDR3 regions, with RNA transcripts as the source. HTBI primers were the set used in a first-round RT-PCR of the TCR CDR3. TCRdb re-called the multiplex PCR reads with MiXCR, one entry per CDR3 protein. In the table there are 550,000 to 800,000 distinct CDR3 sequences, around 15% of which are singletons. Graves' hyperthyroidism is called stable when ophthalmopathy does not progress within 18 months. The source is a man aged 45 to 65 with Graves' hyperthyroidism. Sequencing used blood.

The CDR3 bases are TGTGCCAGCAGCCCCGGGGGGGTGTCAGATACGCAGTATTTT. This translates into CASSPGGVSDTQYF. V gene TRBV7-2 combines with J gene TRBJ2-3; TRBD2 matches 8 bases. This CDR3 has 14 residues. V lost 5 bases and J lost 4; bases outside the gene matches: 5. Germline V gives CDR1 SGHTA, CDR2 FQGNSA. The complete variable domain, with remaining parts taken from reference TRBV7-2 and TRBJ2-3, reads GAGVSQSPSNKVTEKGKDVELRCDPISGHTALYWYRQSLGQGLEFLIYFQGNSAPDKSGLPSDRFSAERTGGSVSTLTIQRTQQEDSAVYLCASSPGGVSDTQYFGPGTRLTVL.